What follows are 27 T cell receptor beta chains derived from one specimen sequenced in a study of blood T cell repertoires in COVID-19. The data were produced by immunoSEQ multiplex PCR, yet TCRdb's version contains in-frame clones alone and is incomplete. The sample contains about 480,000 clones, roughly 89% of which appear only once. What was sequenced was peripheral blood. Source of these receptors: a woman in her fifties or sixties with COVID-19, enrolled during active disease.

A single count supports this clone. The CDR3 DNA is TGTGCCACCGGCGCGGGCACCAGCTCTGGAAACACCATATATTTT. It is translated as CATGAGTSSGNTIYF. V is TRBV10-3 and J is TRBJ1-3; unclear D gene. V lost 10 bases and J 0 bases, leaving 16 bases between the germline ends. Germline V CDR1 and CDR2: ENHRY, SYGVKD. The CDR3 sequence is 15 residues long.

The chain carries TRBV19 and TRBJ1-2; TRBD1 might be the D (6 bases). The CDR3 is 14 residues long. Trimming stripped 9 bases from V and 3 bases from J, with 17 bases between. CDR1 LNHDA and CDR2 SQIVND come from the germline V gene (reference sequence). CDR3 DNA sequence: TGTGCCAGCCCACTGCAGGGGTACTACTATGGCTACACCTTC. Amino acids: CASPLQGYYYGYTF.

The chain links TRBV11-2 to TRBJ1-4; possibly TRBD1 for D (6 bases). Trimming took off 5 bases at V and 0 bases at J, with 13 bases between the two ends. Germline assignment: CDR1 SGHAT and CDR2 FQNNGV. This CDR3 spans 16 amino acids. CDR3 sequence: CASSLGQIATNEKLFF. The CDR3 coding sequence is TGTGCCAGCAGCCTAGGACAGATCGCAACTAATGAAAAACTGTTTTTT.

This chain connects TRBV30 to TRBJ1-1, with D perhaps TRBD1 (6 bases). This CDR3 has 13 amino acids. The V end lost 8 bases, the J end lost 1 base, and 14 bases lay between the germline ends. Germline V lookup: CDR1 GTSNPN, CDR2 SVGIG (reference sequence). CDR3 nucleotides: TGTGCCGGAGGAAAGGACAGGAACACTGAAGCTTTCTTT. Its translation is CAGGKDRNTEAFF.

V gene TRBV3-1 (or the pseudogene TRBV3-2) combines with J gene TRBJ1-1; D might be TRBD1 (6 bases). CDR3 length: 16 residues. Looked up from germline, CDR1 is LGHDT and CDR2 is YNNKEL (reference sequence). Trimming left V 4 bases short and J 5 bases short, with 20 bases between. The CDR3 spells CASSREGGAMSTEAFF. In DNA, the CDR3 is TGTGCCAGCAGCCGTGAGGGGGGGGCAATGAGTACTGAAGCTTTCTTT.

This chain connects TRBV4-1 to TRBJ1-1; TRBD1 might be the D (5 bases). Germline CDR1 and CDR2: MGHRA and YSYEKL. The V end was cut by 2 bases, the J end by 4 bases, with 5 bases between. This CDR3 comprises 12 residues. The CDR3: CASSQQGTEAFF. In DNA form, the CDR3 reads TGCGCCAGCAGCCAACAGGGCACTGAAGCTTTCTTT.

This clone has just a few counts. V and J are TRBV7-6 and TRBJ1-5, with D unclear. Looked up from germline, CDR1 is SGHVS and CDR2 is FNYEAQ. The CDR3 has 16 residues. Trimming took off 5 bases at V and 3 bases at J, with 17 bases between the two ends. CDR3 coding DNA: TGTGCCAGCAGCGAAACCTTCGCGGGGAACAATCAGCCCCAGCATTTT. Its translation is CASSETFAGNNQPQHF.

The chain recombines TRBV28 with TRBJ1-2; D is ambiguous. V was trimmed by 4 bases and J by 2 bases, leaving 8 bases between them. The CDR3 has 13 amino acids. Looked up from germline, CDR1 is MDHEN and CDR2 is SYDVKM. CDR3 DNA sequence: TGTGCCAGCAGTTCCGGGGTGAACTATGGCTACACCTTC. This gives the protein CASSSGVNYGYTF.

The chain joins TRBV19 to TRBJ1-2; the match to TRBD1 covers 7 bases. J was trimmed by 3 bases and V by 4 bases; bases with no gene match: 8. The CDR3 sequence is 15 residues long. Germline assignment: CDR1 LNHDA and CDR2 SQIVND (reference sequence). The DNA for the CDR3 is TGTGCCAGTAGTACTCCGACAGGGACCGACTATGGCTACACCTTC. Translated: CASSTPTGTDYGYTF.

Of note for this clone: This same CDR3 is encoded by further DNA sequences in the sample. V gene TRBV10-3 combines with J gene TRBJ2-7; D remains ambiguous. There are 12 residues in the CDR3. Germline CDR1 reads ENHRY; CDR2 reads SYGVKD. Trimming took off 0 bases at V and 5 bases at J, with 5 bases between the two ends. The CDR3 is CAISESRDEQYF. The CDR3 nucleotides read TGTGCCATCAGTGAGTCACGGGACGAGCAGTACTTC.

The rearrangement links TRBV5-4 to TRBJ2-2; 7 nucleotides align to TRBD2. Germline CDR1 is SGHNT and CDR2 is YYREEE (reference sequence). There are 15 residues in the CDR3. Trimming took 4 bases from V and 4 from J; bases not matched to a gene: 7. The CDR3 reads CASSQWGGATGELFF. CDR3 nucleotide sequence: TGTGCCAGCAGCCAGTGGGGGGGAGCCACCGGGGAGCTGTTTTTT. The variable domain in full, completed from reference TRBV5-4 and TRBJ2-2, reads ETGVTQSPTHLIKTRGQQVTLRCSSQSGHNTVSWYQQALGQGPQFIFQYYREEENGRGNFPPRFSGLQFPNYSSELNVNALELDDSALYLCASSQWGGATGELFFGEGSRLTVL.

The genes are TRBV28 and TRBJ2-5, with D possibly being TRBD1 (6 bases). The length of the CDR3 is 13 residues. Trimming pared 2 bases from V and 5 bases from J, leaving 9 bases between. The germline V gene has CDR1 MDHEN and CDR2 SYDVKM. CDR3 region: CASSLAGAETQYF. DNA of the CDR3: TGTGCCAGCAGTTTAGCAGGGGCCGAGACCCAGTACTTC.

CDR3 nucleotides: TGCGCCAGCAGCCTAGGGGAAGGGACAGCCTATGGCTACACCTTC. Its protein product is CASSLGEGTAYGYTF. This rearrangement joins TRBV5-1 to TRBJ1-2; TRBD1 agrees at 7 bases. The CDR3 loop spans 15 amino acids. The germline gives CDR1 SGHRS, CDR2 YFSETQ. J lost 4 bases, V lost 4 bases, and 10 bases had no gene match.

The chain couples TRBV28 to TRBJ1-4, with D possibly matching TRBD1 (5 bases). This CDR3 is 18 amino acids long. The V gene lost 6 bases and the J gene lost 8 bases, with 28 bases spanning the gap. Germline V gene data show CDR1 as MDHEN and CDR2 as SYDVKM. DNA for the CDR3: TGTGCCAGCAGCGTTACCGGGCTGAAAAGGGGCCGTGAAGAAAAACTGTTTTTT. It specifies CASSVTGLKRGREEKLFF.

This clone was found once. The sample holds other DNA sequences that translate to the same CDR3. J is TRBJ2-7 and V is TRBV5-6, with D perhaps TRBD2 (5 bases). The V gene's germline CDR1 is SGHDT and CDR2 YYEEEE. This CDR3 has 12 residues. Trimming shortened V by 0 bases and J by 7 bases, and 8 bases separated the two germline ends. The CDR3 coding sequence is TGTGCCAGCAGCTTGGGAGGGTTGGAGCAGTACTTC. Amino acid sequence: CASSLGGLEQYF.

This rearrangement joins TRBV5-1 to TRBJ2-3, with D uncertain. CDR1 and CDR2 (germline): SGHRS, YFSETQ. CDR3 size: 16 residues. The V end was cut by 5 bases, the J end by 0 bases, with 16 bases between. The CDR3 DNA is TGCGCCAGCAGACCTGGCCTGCCCTCTAGCACAGATACGCAGTATTTT. It codes for CASRPGLPSSTDTQYF.

The rearrangement uses TRBV29-1 and TRBJ1-2; D uncertain. The CDR3 totals 12 residues. Germline lookup yields CDR1 SQVTM and CDR2 ANQGSEA. Deletions cut 6 bases from V and 8 bases from J, with 16 bases between. The CDR3: CSVPGSMGGYTF. The CDR3 coding sequence is TGCAGCGTCCCGGGATCCATGGGGGGCTACACCTTC.

The chain joins TRBV2 to TRBJ2-7; 9 bases align to TRBD1. CDR1 is SNHLY, CDR2 FYNNEI, per germline. V trimming: 7 bases; J trimming: 6 bases; junction bases outside the gene matches: 4. The CDR3 has 12 amino acids. The CDR3 loop is CASISQGAEQYF. Here the CDR3 DNA reads TGTGCCAGCATTTCACAGGGGGCCGAGCAGTACTTC. The full variable domain, rest sourced from reference TRBV2 and TRBJ2-7, is EPEVTQTPSHQVTQMGQEVILRCVPISNHLYFYWYRQILGQKVEFLVSFYNNEISEKSEIFDDQFSVERPDGSNFTLKIRSTKLEDSAMYFCASISQGAEQYFGPGTRLTVT.

The CDR3 region has the DNA TGTGCCAGCAGCAAAGCATGCAGGGTCGGTGGGGCCAACGTCCTGACTTTC. Its translation is CASSKACRVGGANVLTF. V and J are TRBV21-1 and TRBJ2-6; TRBD1, the table's D call, lacks a check against the DNA. TRBV21-1 counts as a pseudogene. The CDR3 covers 17 residues.

The chain carries TRBV3-1 (or the pseudogene TRBV3-2) and TRBJ2-7, with D tentatively TRBD2 (6 bases). Germline V gives CDR1 LGHDT, CDR2 YNNKEL (reference sequence). V lost 1 base and J 2 bases, leaving 15 bases between the germline ends. The CDR3 runs to 16 residues. The CDR3 here is CASSQGVGGNAYEQYF. In DNA, the CDR3 is TGTGCCAGCAGCCAAGGGGTCGGGGGTAACGCCTACGAGCAGTACTTC.

The chain has TRBV5-1 and TRBJ2-3, with TRBD1 matching 9 bases. The CDR3 sequence is 14 residues long. V gave up 3 bases and J gave up 4 bases; unmatched junction bases: 3. Germline loops: CDR1 SGHRS, CDR2 YFSETQ. The CDR3, as DNA: TGCGCCAGCAGCTGGACAGGGGATTCAGATACGCAGTATTTT. The encoded protein is CASSWTGDSDTQYF. The full variable domain, rest sourced from reference TRBV5-1 and TRBJ2-3, is KAGVTQTPRYLIKTRGQQVTLSCSPISGHRSVSWYQQTPGQGLQFLFEYFSETQRNKGNFPGRFSGRQFSNSRSEMNVSTLELGDSALYLCASSWTGDSDTQYFGPGTRLTVL.

The J gene is TRBJ1-1, the V gene TRBV19; the D is unclear. CDR3 length: 13 residues. Between the trimmed V and J ends, which lost 6 bases and 1 base, there was a span of 9 bases. The germline V gene encodes CDR1 LNHDA and CDR2 SQIVND (reference sequence). Here the CDR3 DNA reads TGTGCCAGTAGCCCCTTCAGGAACACTGAAGCTTTCTTT. This translates into CASSPFRNTEAFF.

This chain connects TRBV6-2 or TRBV6-3 to TRBJ2-7; 10 nucleotides line up with TRBD1. The CDR3 spans 12 residues. Losses at the gene ends were 5 bases for V and 6 bases for J; bases not matched to a gene: 1. Germline lookup yields CDR1 MNHEY and CDR2 SVGEGT. The CDR3 reads CASSRQGAEQYF. The CDR3 DNA is TGTGCCAGCAGTCGACAGGGGGCCGAGCAGTACTTC.

The genes are TRBV9 and TRBJ2-3, with a weak D call TRBD1 (5 bases). V was trimmed by 0 bases and J by 4 bases, leaving 12 bases between them. The length of the CDR3 is 15 residues. CDR1 is SGDLS and CDR2 is YYNGEE in the germline V gene. This chain's CDR3 is CASSVEGAGPDTQYF. DNA for the CDR3: TGTGCCAGCAGCGTAGAAGGGGCAGGCCCAGATACGCAGTATTTT.

This chain links TRBV19 with TRBJ2-5; D perhaps matches TRBD1 (5 bases). V lost 5 bases to trimming and J lost 3 bases, with 19 bases between them. This CDR3 spans 16 amino acids. Germline V CDR1 and CDR2: LNHDA, SQIVND (reference sequence). For the CDR3, the DNA is TGTGCCAGTAGTCCCGGGTCCACAGGTCACGAAGAGACCCAGTACTTC. Its protein product is CASSPGSTGHEETQYF.

This sequence joins TRBV12-3 or TRBV12-4 and TRBJ1-1, with D unclear. CDR3 length: 13 amino acids. The V end was cut by 6 bases, the J end by 1 base, with 9 bases between. The CDR3 protein is CASSILGNTEAFF. CDR3 DNA sequence: TGTGCCAGCAGCATACTTGGGAACACTGAAGCTTTCTTT.

V gene TRBV4-1 combines with J gene TRBJ2-5; maybe TRBD1 (6 bases). The germline V and J ends were trimmed by 1 base and 1 base, with 16 bases remaining between them. The germline V gene encodes CDR1 MGHRA and CDR2 YSYEKL. This CDR3 is 17 amino acids long. Here the CDR3 reads CASSQGGRGPLQETQYF. In nucleotides, the CDR3 is TGCGCCAGCAGCCAAGGGGGCAGGGGCCCCCTCCAAGAGACCCAGTACTTC.